This entry lists 19 T cell receptor beta chains sequenced from one sample in a study of CD8 T cells in Susac syndrome. Random hexamers primed reverse transcription of about 0.5 to 1 ug RNA. TCRdb re-derived calls from the immunoSEQ multiplex PCR reads in MiXCR, one entry per CDR3 protein. The sample consists of fewer than 85,000 distinct CDR3 sequences, 94% of them appearing once. Material: CD8+ T cells from PBMCs. The receptors were gathered from a human donor with Susac syndrome.

This chain links TRBV27 with TRBJ2-7; the D gene is possibly TRBD1 (5 bases). CDR3 length equals 13 residues. V was trimmed by 4 bases and J by 3 bases, leaving 10 bases between them. CDR1 and CDR2 (germline): MNHEY, SMNVEV (reference sequence). The CDR3 sequence: CASSSQGNYEQYF. In DNA, the CDR3 is TGTGCCAGCAGTTCGCAGGGTAACTACGAGCAGTACTTC.

The rearrangement uses TRBV27 and TRBJ2-7, with a weak D call TRBD1 (6 bases). Germline V gene sequence: CDR1 MNHEY, CDR2 SMNVEV (reference sequence). The CDR3 is 15 amino acids. Trimming shortened V by 3 bases and J by 3 bases, and 15 bases separated the two germline ends. In DNA, the CDR3 is TGTGCCAGCAGTTTCGCAACAGGGTCGGACTACGAGCAGTACTTC. Protein: CASSFATGSDYEQYF.

This chain joins TRBV4-1 and TRBJ2-2, with D unclear. The CDR3 contains 15 residues. V lost 2 bases to trimming and J lost 0 bases, with 7 bases between them. Germline CDR1 reads MGHRA; CDR2 reads YSYEKL. As DNA, the CDR3 is TGCGCCAGCAGCCAAAGTCAGCCGAACACCGGGGAGCTGTTTTTT. It is translated as CASSQSQPNTGELFF.

DNA of the CDR3: TGTGCCACCAGGGGACTAGCGGGTTACAATGAGCAGTTCTTC. This codes for CATRGLAGYNEQFF. The chain combines TRBV6-6 with TRBJ2-1, with 12 positions matching TRBD2. With 10 bases clipped from V and 4 bases from J, the junction kept 5 bases outside the gene matches. The germline V gene has CDR1 MNHNY and CDR2 SVGAGI (reference sequence). The CDR3 is 14 amino acids.

CDR3 in amino acids: CASSLAGLGQLYQETQYF. The CDR3 DNA reads as TGTGCCAGCAGCTTAGCGGGGCTGGGACAACTGTACCAAGAGACCCAGTACTTC. The chain combines TRBV7-2 with TRBJ2-5; D possibly corresponds to TRBD1 (6 bases). This CDR3 is 18 amino acids long. With 0 bases removed from V and 0 bases from J, the gap between germline ends came to 17 bases. Germline loops: CDR1 SGHTA, CDR2 FQGNSA. Full variable domain (outside the CDR3, taken from reference TRBV7-2 and TRBJ2-5): GAGVSQSPSNKVTEKGKDVELRCDPISGHTALYWYRQSLGQGLEFLIYFQGNSAPDKSGLPSDRFSAERTGGSVSTLTIQRTQQEDSAVYLCASSLAGLGQLYQETQYFGPGTRLLVL.

The chain uses TRBV7-9 and TRBJ1-5; 7 bases align to TRBD1. CDR1 SEHNR and CDR2 FQNEAQ come from the germline V gene (reference sequence). The junction had 0 bases not matched to a gene; V was cut back by 1 base and J by 0 bases. The CDR3 is 15 amino acids. The chain's CDR3 is CASSLGDSSNQPQHF. DNA of the CDR3: TGTGCCAGCAGCTTAGGGGACAGTAGCAATCAGCCCCAGCATTTT.

The chain joins TRBV20-1 to TRBJ2-5; TRBD2 is a possible D gene (5 bases). Trimming removed 1 base from V and 3 bases from J, with 9 bases in between. CDR1 DFQATT and CDR2 SNEGSKA come from the germline V gene (reference sequence). This CDR3 contains 13 residues. The CDR3 spells CSARGGLEETQYF. As DNA, the CDR3 is TGCAGTGCTAGAGGAGGGCTAGAAGAGACCCAGTACTTC.

This chain connects TRBV7-9 to TRBJ2-7, with 9 positions matching TRBD2. The CDR3 spans 18 residues. Germline lookup yields CDR1 SEHNR and CDR2 FQNEAQ (reference sequence). J lost 3 bases, V lost 0 bases, and 12 bases had no gene match. The CDR3 nucleotides read TGTGCCAGCAGCTTAGCGGATCCTATAGCGGGGGCCCTCTACGAGCAGTACTTC. Translation gives CASSLADPIAGALYEQYF.

The genes are TRBV6-4 and TRBJ2-3; TRBD2 aligns across 8 bases. V lost 0 bases and J lost 2; bases outside the gene matches: 4. The V gene's germline CDR1 is MRHNA and CDR2 SNTAGT. The CDR3 is made up of 16 amino acids. In nucleotides, the CDR3 is TGTGCCAGCAGTGACTCCACAGCGGGGGACACAGATACGCAGTATTTT. This codes for CASSDSTAGDTDTQYF.

The rearrangement links TRBV2 to TRBJ2-2; no clear D. CDR1 is SNHLY and CDR2 is FYNNEI in the germline V gene. CDR3 length equals 13 residues. V was shortened by 10 bases and J by 7 bases, with 16 bases between the two germline ends. CDR3 DNA: TGTGCCATCCCGAGTAAGGGCATCGGGGAGCTGTTTTTT. This encodes CAIPSKGIGELFF.

The V gene is TRBV7-9, the J gene TRBJ2-1; either TRBD1 or TRBD2 may fit D (6 bases each). The germline V and J ends were trimmed by 0 bases and 8 bases, with 14 bases remaining between them. The length of the CDR3 is 15 residues. CDR1 is SEHNR and CDR2 is FQNEAQ in the germline V gene (reference sequence). This CDR3 reads CASSLAGGAVHEQFF. Here the CDR3 DNA reads TGTGCCAGCAGCTTAGCCGGGGGCGCGGTCCATGAGCAGTTCTTC.

This chain links TRBV20-1 with TRBJ2-1; 11 bases agree with TRBD2. After removal of 5 bases from V and 0 bases from J, the junction contained 6 bases not matched to a gene. Germline assignment: CDR1 DFQATT and CDR2 SNEGSKA (reference sequence). This CDR3 has 16 amino acids. CDR3 amino acids: CSAAGTSGSSYNEQFF. The CDR3 DNA is TGCAGTGCTGCCGGGACTAGCGGAAGCTCCTACAATGAGCAGTTCTTC.

This chain joins TRBV7-9 and TRBJ2-5; no clear D. V was shortened by 5 bases and J by 2 bases, with 9 bases between the two germline ends. The CDR3 contains 13 residues. Germline values: CDR1 SEHNR, CDR2 FQNEAQ (reference sequence). CDR3 sequence: CASSLRLQETQYF. The CDR3 DNA is TGTGCCAGCAGCCTTCGGTTACAAGAGACCCAGTACTTC.

This clonotype was picked up one time. The V call is TRBV5-4, the J call TRBJ2-1; D gene unclear. Germline V CDR1 and CDR2: SGHNT, YYREEE (reference sequence). The CDR3 is 17 residues long. The V and J ends lost 5 bases and 1 base respectively, with 19 bases between them. Here the CDR3 DNA reads TGTGCCAGCAGTCGGTACCGACCGGTGCTTTCCTACAATGAGCAGTTCTTC. Its protein product is CASSRYRPVLSYNEQFF. Together with reference TRBV5-4 and TRBJ2-1, the CDR3 gives the full variable domain: ETGVTQSPTHLIKTRGQQVTLRCSSQSGHNTVSWYQQALGQGPQFIFQYYREEENGRGNFPPRFSGLQFPNYSSELNVNALELDDSALYLCASSRYRPVLSYNEQFFGPGTRLTVL.

This clonotype was seen a single time. The chain is built from TRBV5-1 and TRBJ2-1; 8 bases are shared with TRBD2. CDR1 and CDR2 from the germline V gene are SGHRS and YFSETQ. The CDR3 is made up of 12 amino acids. J was trimmed by 8 bases and V by 3 bases; bases with no gene match: 1. The CDR3 region has the DNA TGCGCCAGCAGCTGGACTAGCTATGAGCAGTTCTTC. Translating gives CASSWTSYEQFF.

This chain links TRBV12-3 or TRBV12-4 with TRBJ1-6; D unclear. This CDR3 spans 16 amino acids. V was shortened by 2 bases and J by 8 bases, with 16 bases between the two germline ends. The CDR3 sequence is CASSLSDPWGYSPLHF. The CDR3 DNA reads TGTGCCAGCAGTTTATCGGACCCCTGGGGTTATTCACCCCTCCACTTT.

V gene TRBV5-6 combines with J gene TRBJ1-5, with no clear D. The CDR3 loop spans 12 amino acids. V dropped 8 bases and J dropped 6 bases, with 12 bases sitting between them. In germline, CDR1 is SGHDT, CDR2 YYEEEE. The CDR3: CASSLGSQPQHF. CDR3 nucleotides: TGTGCCAGTAGTTTGGGGAGTCAGCCCCAGCATTTT.

V usage is TRBV5-1 and J usage is TRBJ1-2, with 7 bases matching TRBD1. This CDR3 is built from 12 residues. Trimming at V came to 4 bases and at J to 7 bases, leaving 4 bases not matched to a gene. The germline CDR1 and CDR2 sequences are SGHRS and YFSETQ. This CDR3 reads CASSPTGVGYTF. The CDR3 DNA reads TGCGCCAGCAGCCCCACAGGGGTTGGCTACACCTTC.

V gene TRBV5-4 combines with J gene TRBJ1-1; D gene ambiguous. Germline V CDR1 and CDR2: SGHNT, YYREEE (reference sequence). The CDR3 has 13 residues. Trimming cost V 0 bases and J 7 bases, with 10 bases left between them. The CDR3 reads CASSLEHRGEAFF. DNA of the CDR3: TGTGCCAGCAGCTTGGAACATCGCGGTGAAGCTTTCTTT.